The 13 T cell receptor beta chains presented below share a single source sample, sequenced in a study. Adaptor-ligated barcode primers were used to amplify TRBV12-4/TRBJ1-2 clonotypes. TCRdb passed the multiplex PCR reads through MiXCR, listing each CDR3 protein once. The repertoire consists of about 940 distinct CDR3 sequences, with under 3.5% occurring once and the leading ten covering about 59%. Tregs were sorted as CD4+CD25+CD127-/low cells. The sample was tumor-infiltrating Tregs sorted from the breast tumor. Receptor source: a female donor with breast cancer.

This clonotype came up many times. The rearrangement links TRBV12-3 or TRBV12-4 to TRBJ1-2, with D tentatively TRBD1 (5 bases). CDR3 length equals 15 residues. V lost 3 bases and J lost 4, with 15 bases in between. The CDR3 DNA reads as TGTGCCAGCAGTTTTAATGCAGGGCTGCGCTATGGCTACACCTTC. Translating gives CASSFNAGLRYGYTF.

By share, this clonotype counts as medium-sized. This rearrangement joins TRBV12-3 or TRBV12-4 to TRBJ1-2; TRBD1 is a possible D gene (5 bases). V was trimmed by 7 bases and J by 5 bases, leaving 14 bases between them. This CDR3 is built from 13 residues. CDR3 nucleotides: TGTGCCAGCAAGGTGCAGGGCGGGTATGGCTACACCTTC. This gives the protein CASKVQGGYGYTF.

To note about this clonotype: Since a much larger clone is just one base distant, this may be a read error. V gene TRBV12-3 or TRBV12-4 combines with J gene TRBJ1-2; D is unresolved. This CDR3 region has 12 residues. Trimming took 7 bases from V and 5 from J, leaving 11 bases between them. DNA of the CDR3: TGTGCCAGCAATTTCGAAGAATATGGCTACACCTTC. Translating gives CASNFEEYGYTF.

By frequency in the sample, this clonotype is large. CDR3: CASSRTGTGISGYTF. The CDR3 DNA is TGTGCCAGCAGTCGTACCGGGACAGGGATAAGTGGCTACACCTTC. The rearrangement joins TRBV12-3 or TRBV12-4 to TRBJ1-2, with TRBD1 matching over 9 bases. This CDR3 is built from 15 residues. Unmatched junction bases numbered 11, after V lost 5 bases and J lost 7 bases.

Judged by abundance, this clonotype is medium-sized. The chain recombines TRBV12-3 or TRBV12-4 with TRBJ1-2; 9 bases are shared with TRBD1. Trimming removed 4 bases from V and 4 bases from J; junction bases left unmatched: 4. This CDR3 spans 14 amino acids. The CDR3 nucleotides read TGTGCCAGCAGTTGGGACAGGGAAGGCTATGGCTACACCTTC. This codes for CASSWDREGYGYTF.

By proportion, this clonotype is medium-sized. This chain joins TRBV12-3 or TRBV12-4 and TRBJ1-2; D is uncertain. The CDR3 has 11 amino acids. V lost 4 bases and J lost 8, with 8 bases in between. CDR3 residues: CASSSRGGYTF. The CDR3 coding sequence is TGTGCCAGCAGTTCCCGGGGAGGCTACACCTTC.

Within the sample, this clonotype is medium-sized (0.01 to 0.1%). The chain links TRBV12-3 or TRBV12-4 to TRBJ1-2, with D perhaps TRBD1 (5 bases). The CDR3 consists of 14 residues. V shed 3 bases and J shed 7 bases, with 15 bases lying between them. The CDR3 coding sequence is TGTGCCAGCAGTTTGGCCGGGACTGTAGGTGGCTACACCTTC. Encoded protein: CASSLAGTVGGYTF.

By sample fraction, this clonotype is large. The chain recombines TRBV12-3 or TRBV12-4 with TRBJ1-2, with TRBD1 matching over 9 bases. Germline trimming cut 2 bases from V and 11 bases from J; bases unmatched to any gene: 9. The CDR3 extends over 14 amino acids. The CDR3 loop is CASSLRTDRGRYTF. In nucleotides, the CDR3 is TGTGCCAGCAGTTTAAGGACGGACAGGGGCCGTTACACCTTC.

The rearrangement joins TRBV12-3 or TRBV12-4 to TRBJ1-2; D is ambiguous. V lost 5 bases to trimming and J lost 3 bases, with 7 bases between them. The CDR3 has 12 residues. Here the CDR3 reads CASSAGYYGYTF. The CDR3 DNA is TGTGCCAGCAGTGCGGGCTACTATGGCTACACCTTC.

This clonotype was seen at least ten times. The V gene is TRBV12-3 or TRBV12-4, the J gene TRBJ1-2; no clear D gene. V was cut by 1 base and J by 7 bases, with 13 bases left in between. The CDR3 length is 14 residues. In nucleotides, the CDR3 is TGTGCCAGCAGTTTAGACCTGGGTGGCCCTGGCTACACCTTC. Encoded protein: CASSLDLGGPGYTF.

By share of the sample, this clonotype is medium-sized (0.01 to 0.1%). The V and J genes are TRBV12-3 or TRBV12-4 and TRBJ1-2, with D unresolved. The CDR3 extends over 11 amino acids. V dropped 7 bases and J dropped 8 bases, with 11 bases sitting between them. The CDR3 sequence: CASTKVEGYTF. The CDR3 DNA sequence: TGTGCCAGCACCAAGGTGGAAGGCTACACCTTC.

Within the sample, this clonotype is medium-sized. The rearrangement joins TRBV12-3 or TRBV12-4 to TRBJ1-2, with D perhaps TRBD1 (5 bases). Between the trimmed V and J ends, which lost 3 bases and 6 bases, there was a span of 8 bases. CDR3 length: 12 amino acids. CDR3 nucleotides: TGTGCCAGCAGTTTCAGAGGGGATGGCTACACCTTC. Translated, it gives CASSFRGDGYTF.

This clonotype rates as medium-sized. The chain has TRBV12-3 or TRBV12-4 and TRBJ1-2; perhaps TRBD1 as D (5 bases). The CDR3 length is 14 residues. V was trimmed by 6 bases and J by 6 bases, leaving 17 bases between them. This chain's CDR3 is CASRPGRSGDGYTF. The CDR3 DNA reads TGTGCCAGCAGACCGGGACGCTCTGGGGATGGCTACACCTTC.